Shown below are 16 T cell receptor beta chains from a single sample sequenced in a study of cytomegalovirus exposure and HLA in healthy donors (TCRdb year 2017). The library was built by means of the immunoSEQ multiplex PCR assay. The multiplex PCR relied on a mix of 60 forward primers for TCR Vbeta segments and 13 reverse primers for TCR Jbeta segments. Sourced from immuneACCESS, this table was stored by TCRdb with only in-frame sequences that have V and J called. A share of the clones is absent; for the studies checked, an unresolved V gene accounts for under half, and the remainder has no known explanation. The sample profile shows around 150,000 clones; roughly 85% of them were found once. The ten largest clones take up about 0.66% of the sample. Material for sequencing was PBMCs. These receptors all come from a male donor in good health and CMV-seronegative.

The chain joins TRBV4-2 to TRBJ2-7, with D hard to call. There are 13 residues in the CDR3. Trimming pared 1 base from V and 3 bases from J, leaving 7 bases between. Germline V gene sequence: CDR1 LGHNA, CDR2 YNFKEQ. The CDR3, as DNA: TGTGCCAGCAGCCAAGCACATGGCTACGAGCAGTACTTC. Its protein is CASSQAHGYEQYF.

The CDR3 protein is CASSVAGGGNTGELFF. The CDR3 DNA reads TGTGCCAGCAGCGTAGCAGGGGGCGGTAACACCGGGGAGCTGTTTTTT. V gene TRBV9 combines with J gene TRBJ2-2; TRBD1 aligns across 8 bases. CDR3 length equals 16 residues. Germline V gene lookup returns CDR1 SGDLS and CDR2 YYNGEE. V gave up 0 bases and J gave up 2 bases; unmatched junction bases: 3.

The CDR3 spells CAWSNTVYGELFF. Here the CDR3 DNA reads TGTGCCTGGAGTAACACCGTTTACGGGGAGCTGTTTTTT. V is TRBV30 and J is TRBJ2-2; no clear D gene. CDR1 is GTSNPN, CDR2 SVGIG, per germline (reference sequence). The length of the CDR3 is 13 residues. The V and J ends lost 2 bases and 7 bases respectively, with 11 bases between them.

V and J are TRBV30 and TRBJ1-1; 7 positions match TRBD1. The CDR3 runs to 15 residues. J lost 4 bases, V lost 2 bases, and 10 bases had no gene match. Germline CDR1 and CDR2: GTSNPN and SVGIG (reference sequence). The CDR3 DNA sequence: TGTGCCTGGAGTTCATGGACAGGCTCGGGCACTGAAGCTTTCTTT. Amino acids: CAWSSWTGSGTEAFF.

This chain connects TRBV2 to TRBJ2-7, with TRBD1 matching over 8 bases. Losses at the gene ends were 7 bases for V and 3 bases for J; bases not matched to a gene: 8. The germline CDR1 and CDR2 sequences are SNHLY and FYNNEI. The CDR3 sequence is 14 residues long. Here the CDR3 DNA reads TGTGCCAGCACCGAAGTGGACAGGGACTACGAGCAGTACTTC. Its translation: CASTEVDRDYEQYF. Full variable domain (outside the CDR3, taken from reference TRBV2 and TRBJ2-7): EPEVTQTPSHQVTQMGQEVILRCVPISNHLYFYWYRQILGQKVEFLVSFYNNEISEKSEIFDDQFSVERPDGSNFTLKIRSTKLEDSAMYFCASTEVDRDYEQYFGPGTRLTVT.

CDR3: CASSFQPGQGTEAFF. The CDR3 coding sequence is TGTGCCAGCAGCTTTCAACCGGGACAGGGAACTGAAGCTTTCTTT. V and J are TRBV7-8 and TRBJ1-1; 9 bases agree with TRBD1. The CDR3 extends over 15 amino acids. Germline V CDR1 and CDR2: SGHVS, FQNEAQ. V was pared by 3 bases and J by 5 bases, with 7 bases of the junction left unmatched.

This chain links TRBV12-5 with TRBJ2-7; 10 bases line up with TRBD2. Losses at the gene ends were 5 bases for V and 2 bases for J; bases not matched to a gene: 9. This CDR3 is 16 amino acids long. Germline V lookup: CDR1 LGHNT, CDR2 FRNRAP. The CDR3 loop is CASGPPRTSGAYEQYF. The CDR3 region has the DNA TGTGCTAGTGGTCCACCACGGACTAGCGGAGCCTACGAGCAGTACTTC. Using reference TRBV12-5 and TRBJ2-7 for the parts outside the CDR3, the full variable domain is DARVTQTPRHKVTEMGQEVTMRCQPILGHNTVFWYRQTMMQGLELLAYFRNRAPLDDSGMPKDRFSAEMPDATLATLKIQPSEPRDSAVYFCASGPPRTSGAYEQYFGPGTRLTVT.

V gene TRBV5-1 combines with J gene TRBJ2-7, with 11 bases aligning to TRBD1. The V segment lost 2 bases and the J segment 4 bases; nucleotides outside the gene matches: 5. Germline lookup yields CDR1 SGHRS and CDR2 YFSETQ. The CDR3 has 15 amino acids. Here the CDR3 DNA reads TGCGCCAGCAGCTTTCTGGGGACAGGGGGATACGAGCAGTACTTC. Its protein is CASSFLGTGGYEQYF.

The V gene is TRBV15, the J gene TRBJ2-7; possibly TRBD2 for D (6 bases). Trimming shortened V by 9 bases and J by 5 bases, and 26 bases separated the two germline ends. This CDR3 has 16 amino acids. Germline V lookup: CDR1 LNHNV, CDR2 YYDKDF (reference sequence). CDR3 sequence: CATRVMSTEGTHEQYF. In DNA form, the CDR3 reads TGTGCCACTAGGGTTATGTCAACGGAGGGAACCCACGAGCAGTACTTC.

This clone was seen more than once but under ten times. The chain employs TRBV19 and TRBJ2-5, with 10 bases lining up with TRBD2. This CDR3 is 14 amino acids long. The V segment lost 4 bases and the J segment 4 bases; nucleotides outside the gene matches: 3. Germline CDR1 and CDR2: LNHDA and SQIVND (reference sequence). This chain's CDR3 is CASSRASGRETQYF. CDR3 bases: TGTGCCAGTAGTAGGGCTAGCGGGAGAGAGACCCAGTACTTC.

A word on this clone: Since no conserved phenylalanine or tryptophan closes the CDR3, a read error is the likely cause. The chain is built from TRBV7-2 and TRBJ2-7, with a weak D call TRBD2 (6 bases). V lost 3 bases and J lost 7, with 10 bases in between. The CDR3 loop spans 12 amino acids. In germline, CDR1 is SGHTA, CDR2 FQGNSA. CDR3 coding DNA: TGTGCCAGCAGCTTGGGACTTTTAGAGCAGTACCTC. Protein product: CASSLGLLEQYL.

The chain employs TRBV5-1 and TRBJ2-6, with TRBD1 as a possible D gene (5 bases). V was pared by 2 bases and J by 0 bases, with 12 bases between. The CDR3 runs to 17 residues. Per germline, CDR1 SGHRS and CDR2 YFSETQ. CDR3 protein: CASSLAPDSSGANVLTF. CDR3 coding DNA: TGCGCCAGCAGCTTAGCCCCCGACAGCTCTGGGGCCAACGTCCTGACTTTC.

The V call is TRBV7-9, the J call TRBJ1-2, with a weak D call TRBD1 (6 bases). V dropped 4 bases and J dropped 4 bases, with 16 bases sitting between them. This CDR3 contains 15 residues. Germline V CDR1 and CDR2: SEHNR, FQNEAQ (reference sequence). The CDR3 is CASSSLTTGIYGYTF. DNA of the CDR3: TGTGCCAGCAGCTCACTAACCACAGGGATCTATGGCTACACCTTC.

This chain joins TRBV5-4 and TRBJ2-1; 8 bases line up with TRBD2. V shed 0 bases and J 3 bases; nucleotides not matched to a gene: 8. CDR1 is SGHNT, CDR2 YYREEE, per germline (reference sequence). The CDR3 consists of 17 residues. The CDR3 DNA reads as TGTGCCAGCAGCTTGGACGGGACTAGGGGAGGCTACAATGAGCAGTTCTTC. It codes for CASSLDGTRGGYNEQFF. The full variable domain, its missing parts supplied by reference TRBV5-4 and TRBJ2-1, is ETGVTQSPTHLIKTRGQQVTLRCSSQSGHNTVSWYQQALGQGPQFIFQYYREEENGRGNFPPRFSGLQFPNYSSELNVNALELDDSALYLCASSLDGTRGGYNEQFFGPGTRLTVL.

This chain links TRBV13 with TRBJ2-1; TRBD2 matches at 11 bases. J gave up 7 bases and V 5 bases, and 10 bases lay outside the gene matches. The germline V gene encodes CDR1 PRHDT and CDR2 FYEKMQ (reference sequence). There are 16 residues in the CDR3. CDR3 DNA sequence: TGTGCCAGCAGCAGCTTAGCGGGAGGGCCGACAAATGAGCAGTTCTTC. Translated, it gives CASSSLAGGPTNEQFF.

The chain combines TRBV19 with TRBJ2-7; 9 nucleotides align to TRBD1. V lost 6 bases to trimming and J lost 2 bases; unmatched junction nucleotides: 2. The CDR3 is made up of 13 amino acids. From germline, CDR1 is LNHDA and CDR2 SQIVND (reference sequence). The DNA for the CDR3 is TGTGCCAGTAGGGACAGGGGCGCCTACGAGCAGTACTTC. Translated: CASRDRGAYEQYF. Complete variable domain (other parts from reference TRBV19 and TRBJ2-7): DGGITQSPKYLFRKEGQNVTLSCEQNLNHDAMYWYRQDPGQGLRLIYYSQIVNDFQKGDIAEGYSVSREKKESFPLTVTSAQKNPTAFYLCASRDRGAYEQYFGPGTRLTVT.